The rows below give T cell receptor beta chains drawn from one sample of a study of beta chain features in type 1 diabetes. The protocol was immunoSEQ multiplex PCR, while the TCRdb copy is restricted to in-frame clones and leaves out a portion. This table has approximately 150,000 clones, under 11% appearing once. Input material: naive CD4+ T cells from blood. The source is a young man in good health. Each CDR3 is given with its conserved first and last residue. Fields, in order: CDR3 protein, CDR3 DNA, clone size, D gene, J gene, V gene. The D gene is left open where the match is weak. Where a row states a size, it is once, few, many or the class of an expanded clone; other rows omit it.

CASSQDAGQGASPLHF,TGCGCCAGCAGCCAAGACGCGGGGCAGGGGGCTTCACCCCTCCACTTT,NA,TRBD1,TRBJ1-6,TRBV4-3
CASSKVREQRVTYSNQPQHF,TGTGCCAGCAGCAAAGTAAGAGAACAGAGGGTCACTTATAGCAATCAGCCCCAGCATTTT,NA,NA,TRBJ1-5,TRBV21-1
CASRTGEKLFF,TGTGCCAGTAGGACAGGGGAAAAACTGTTTTTT,NA,TRBD1,TRBJ1-4,TRBV19
CASTNTGGGHRTEAFF,TGTGCCAGTACTAATACAGGGGGCGGCCACCGGACTGAAGCTTTCTTT,NA,TRBD1,TRBJ1-1,TRBV19
CASSMASGGADTQYF,TGTGCCAGCAGCATGGCTAGCGGGGGGGCGGATACGCAGTATTTT,few,TRBD2,TRBJ2-3,TRBV7-2
CASSQDGQPSYNEQFF,TGCGCCAGCAGCCAAGATGGACAGCCCTCCTACAATGAGCAGTTCTTC,few,NA,TRBJ2-1,TRBV4-1
CSVADSPGDDEQFF,TGCAGCGTTGCGGACTCCCCAGGGGATGATGAGCAGTTCTTC,many,NA,TRBJ2-1,TRBV29-1
CASSLGGGDGTQYF,TGTGCCAGCAGCTTAGGAGGGGGGGATGGTACGCAGTATTTT,NA,NA,TRBJ2-3,TRBV7-2
CASRGSDRGNSPLHF,TGTGCCAGCAGAGGCTCGGACAGGGGTAATTCACCCCTCCACTTT,NA,TRBD1,TRBJ1-6,TRBV2
CASSSDILSYEQYF,TGTGCCAGCAGTTCAGACATCCTCTCCTACGAGCAGTACTTC,few,NA,TRBJ2-7,TRBV6-6
CASSLRRTGGTDSPLHF,TGTGCCAGCTCACTTCGAAGGACAGGGGGGACTGATTCACCCCTCCACTTT,NA,TRBD1,TRBJ1-6,TRBV18
CASSERTGEGNEQFF,TGTGCCAGCAGCGAACGGACAGGGGAAGGCAATGAGCAGTTCTTC,NA,TRBD1,TRBJ2-1,TRBV7-8